The sequence of this TCR beta chain was determined in a study of beta chain features in type 1 diabetes. Background on the study: Taken together, all samples contributed some 100 million examined sorted cells. The study's findings and limits: cDNA sequencing could over-represent cells with high TCR expression. Shortening of TCRB CDR3s, moderate but significant, appeared in all four CD4+ subsets of Type 1 diabetes patients.

The single heparinised draw taken from each donor contained 90 to 150 mL of blood on average. With respect to this clone: No antigen is known for it.

Germline V gene lookup returns CDR1 GTSNPN and CDR2 SVGIG (reference sequence). V was pared by 1 base and J by 1 base, with 6 bases of the junction left unmatched. The CDR3 is 15 residues long. The whole isolated RNA underwent reverse transcription, so sequencing captured expressed TCRB transcripts. Generated by immunoSEQ multiplex PCR, the TCRdb table keeps only in-frame clones and is missing some. Of a few hundred thousand clones in the sample, roughly 13% were seen once. The rearrangement uses TRBV30 and TRBJ1-1, with 7 bases that match TRBD1. Input material: naive CD4+ T cells from blood. This clonotype was obtained from a man between 25 and 39 years old with type 1 diabetes. The CDR3 is CAWSAAGTENTEAFF. The CDR3, as DNA: TGTGCCTGGAGTGCTGCCGGGACAGAGAACACTGAAGCTTTCTTT.